This T cell receptor (beta chain) was profiled in a study of cytomegalovirus exposure and HLA in healthy donors. Study summary: An earlier analysis found around 100 million unique TCR beta sequences from about 190 million T cells.

V lost 5 bases, J lost 0 bases, and 8 bases lay in between. The CDR3 runs 14 residues. Per the germline V gene, CDR1 is SNHLY and CDR2 is FYNNEI. 60 Vbeta and 13 Jbeta primers were used in PCR. Data came from immunoSEQ multiplex PCR; TCRdb stores just in-frame clones and leaves some out. In the table there are some 180,000 clones, roughly 77% of which are singletons. What was sequenced was PBMCs. The J gene is TRBJ2-1, the V gene TRBV2, with D hard to call. This sequence originates from a woman in her 30s in good health and CMV-seronegative. The CDR3: CASSRSSSYNEQFF. As DNA, the CDR3 is TGTGCCAGCAGTCGATCCAGCTCCTACAATGAGCAGTTCTTC.